This section outlines one T cell receptor beta chain sequence together with its context. Antigen unknown. The source of the sample is a study of shared clonotypes between healthy human individuals. Recent acute infections and vaccinations were absent in the healthy HIV-negative adult donors. The donors, all of them Caucasian adults, lived in Nashville, Tennessee. Points from the study as a whole: Larger estimated richness was generally seen in naive subsets than in memory subsets.

This table comes from immunoSEQ multiplex PCR, and its TCRdb copy is limited to in-frame clones, with some not included. The table lists 2,500,000 or so clones, under 95% of them singletons. CDR1 SGHTA and CDR2 FQGTGA come from the germline V gene. Trimming removed 5 bases from V and 1 base from J, with 8 bases in between. The CDR3 sequence is 13 residues long. Sequenced input: naive CD4+ T cells from PBMCs. Described subset: CD45RA+ positively selected. The sequence was collected from a man younger than 35 in good health. Some clones in this sample may be carry-over from other donors' samples. The V and J genes are TRBV7-3 and TRBJ2-5; D not resolved. The CDR3 loop reads CASSPTPQETQYF. In DNA form, the CDR3 reads TGTGCCAGCAGCCCGACGCCCCAAGAGACCCAGTACTTC.